What follows are 22 T cell receptor beta chains derived from one specimen sequenced in a study of T cell repertoires in cytomegalovirus infection. TCRdb re-analysed the reads in MiXCR, keeping a single row per CDR3 protein. Of about 250,000 distinct CDR3 sequences in the sample, around an eighth were seen once. Sequencing was performed on PBMCs. These receptors originate from a human donor in good health (CMV status not recorded). Some clones in this sample may be carry-over from other donors' samples.

The CDR3, as DNA: TGTGCCAGCAGCCCCCGATGGGACCGATCCTACGAGCAGTACTTC. Its protein product is CASSPRWDRSYEQYF. This rearrangement joins TRBV5-5 to TRBJ2-7; D might be TRBD1 or TRBD2, each matching 5 bases. This CDR3 is built from 15 residues. The germline V gene has CDR1 SGHKS and CDR2 YYEKEE (reference sequence). V lost 4 bases, J lost 1 base, and 15 bases lay in between.

The chain has TRBV29-1 and TRBJ2-3; D may be TRBD1 (7 bases). Germline V CDR1 and CDR2: SQVTM, ANQGSEA. The CDR3 covers 14 residues. The germline V and J ends were trimmed by 5 bases and 2 bases, with 14 bases remaining between them. CDR3 loop: CSVRRDSYTDTQYF. CDR3 nucleotides: TGCAGCGTTCGGAGGGACAGTTACACAGATACGCAGTATTTT.

This clonotype was counted many times. The rearrangement links TRBV28 to TRBJ2-5; D is perhaps TRBD1 or TRBD2 (7 bases each). This CDR3 contains 14 residues. Trimming stripped 8 bases from V and 2 bases from J, with 15 bases between. Germline V CDR1 and CDR2: MDHEN, SYDVKM. The CDR3 loop reads CASAQGGQQETQYF. Written as DNA, the CDR3 is TGTGCCAGCGCGCAGGGGGGGCAACAAGAGACCCAGTACTTC.

About this clonotype: One end of the junction does not line up with germline, which may come from a read error. J is TRBJ1-2 and V is TRBV6-5, with 8 positions matching TRBD1. The length of the CDR3 is 17 residues. Germline V gene lookup returns CDR1 MNHEY and CDR2 SVGAGI. The CDR3 here is CASSYSGLRPGQEMKHF. The DNA of the CDR3 is TGTGCCAGCAGTTACTCGGGGCTTCGACCGGGACAGGAAATGAAGCACTTC.

The rearrangement joins TRBV5-6 to TRBJ2-3; 7 bases line up with TRBD2. The trim removed 4 bases at V and 1 base at J, leaving 6 bases unmatched. The CDR3 totals 15 residues. The germline V gene encodes CDR1 SGHDT and CDR2 YYEEEE. The DNA for the CDR3 is TGTGCCAGCAGCCCCTGGAGCGGGGGCACAGATACGCAGTATTTT. This gives the protein CASSPWSGGTDTQYF.

This clonotype was counted a few times. This chain uses TRBV28 with TRBJ2-4; D gene uncertain. Looked up from germline, CDR1 is MDHEN and CDR2 is SYDVKM. V was trimmed by 3 bases and J by 0 bases, leaving 15 bases between them. This CDR3 has 17 residues. The CDR3 here is CASSFRLVFEAKNIQYF. The CDR3 DNA follows: TGTGCCAGCAGTTTTCGGTTGGTTTTCGAAGCCAAAAACATTCAGTACTTC.

The rearrangement links TRBV5-1 to TRBJ2-3; 9 bases match TRBD1. The germline gives CDR1 SGHRS, CDR2 YFSETQ. This CDR3 region has 17 residues. The V and J ends lost 1 base and 2 bases, in that order; junction bases with no gene match: 8. CDR3 loop: CASSLSGQGSTTDTQYF. The CDR3 coding sequence is TGCGCCAGCAGCTTGTCCGGACAGGGGTCGACCACAGATACGCAGTATTTT.

V is TRBV4-3 and J is TRBJ2-1, with D possibly called TRBD1 or TRBD2 (5 bases each). V was cut by 0 bases and J by 9 bases, with 12 bases left in between. This CDR3 region has 14 residues. CDR1 is LGHNA and CDR2 is YSLEER in the germline V gene. The CDR3 nucleotides read TGCGCCAGCAGCCAAGATGGGGGTGAAGGTGAGCAGTTCTTC. It yields the protein CASSQDGGEGEQFF.

V gene TRBV28 combines with J gene TRBJ2-3; 7 bases match TRBD1. J gave up 3 bases and V 6 bases, and 12 bases lay outside the gene matches. In germline, CDR1 is MDHEN, CDR2 SYDVKM. The CDR3 consists of 16 residues. CDR3 sequence: CASSITGVPQTDTQYF. The CDR3 DNA reads TGTGCCAGCAGCATAACAGGGGTTCCCCAAACAGATACGCAGTATTTT.

With respect to this clonotype: A read error may be the cause here, since a much bigger clone is one base away. This chain links TRBV20-1 with TRBJ1-6, with no clear D. Germline V CDR1 and CDR2: DFQATT, SNEGSKA (reference sequence). The CDR3 consists of 13 residues. Trimming stripped 6 bases from V and 7 bases from J, with 13 bases between. The CDR3 bases are TGCAGTGCGTCTGAACCACAAAATTCACCCCTCCACTTT. The encoded protein is CSASEPQNSPLHF.

The rearrangement joins TRBV9 to TRBJ2-1, with 12 bases matching TRBD1. CDR3 length equals 13 residues. V shed 5 bases, J shed 10 bases, and the junction held 4 bases outside the gene matches. CDR1 and CDR2 from the germline V gene are SGDLS and YYNGEE. CDR3 nucleotides: TGTGCCAGCAGTGGGACAGGGGGCTACGAGCAGTTCTTC. Translation gives CASSGTGGYEQFF.

The V call is TRBV20-1, the J call TRBJ1-5; possible D gene TRBD1, 6 bases. Trimming shortened V by 5 bases and J by 4 bases, and 12 bases separated the two germline ends. Germline V gene data show CDR1 as DFQATT and CDR2 as SNEGSKA (reference sequence). The CDR3 covers 13 residues. As DNA, the CDR3 is TGCAGTGCTGGTCCCCAGGGGAATCAGCCCCAGCATTTT. Translation gives CSAGPQGNQPQHF.

This clonotype was seen many times. The chain links TRBV12-3 or TRBV12-4 to TRBJ2-7, with a tentative D call TRBD2 (5 bases). The CDR3 covers 14 residues. V lost 2 bases and J lost 6, with 14 bases in between. The CDR3 DNA reads TGTGCCAGCAGTTTATCGGGGTTGCCTCGCGAGCAGTACTTC. Translating it yields CASSLSGLPREQYF.

This clonotype was picked up many times. This chain links TRBV7-2 with TRBJ1-1; 8 bases agree with TRBD1. From germline, CDR1 is SGHTA and CDR2 FQGNSA. The CDR3 runs 14 residues. V gave up 4 bases and J gave up 7 bases; unmatched junction bases: 8. CDR3 in DNA: TGTGCCAGCAGCTCACAGGGGGGCGGTTTTGAAGCTTTCTTT. Encoded protein: CASSSQGGGFEAFF.

The J gene is TRBJ1-6, the V gene TRBV6-4, with TRBD1 as a possible D gene (5 bases). The CDR3 loop spans 14 amino acids. Trimming cost V 1 base and J 9 bases, with 10 bases left between them. CDR1 and CDR2 from the germline V gene are MRHNA and SNTAGT. CDR3 residues: CASSDYQGGSPLHF. In DNA, the CDR3 is TGTGCCAGCAGTGACTACCAGGGTGGTTCACCCCTCCACTTT.

This clonotype occurred many times. The chain links TRBV25-1 to TRBJ1-5; D is unclear. This CDR3 region has 14 residues. Germline loops: CDR1 MGHDK, CDR2 SYGVNS. Trimming shortened V by 1 base and J by 1 base, and 5 bases separated the two germline ends. The CDR3 reads CASSEFGSNQPQHF. The DNA for the CDR3 is TGTGCCAGCAGTGAATTCGGAAGCAATCAGCCCCAGCATTTT.

This clonotype was detected many times. This sequence joins TRBV6-1 and TRBJ2-2, with D hard to call. Germline V gene data show CDR1 as MNHNS and CDR2 as SASEGT. V was clipped by 5 bases and J by 6 bases, with 13 bases between them. The CDR3 contains 14 residues. The CDR3 is CASSSSIYAGELFF. The CDR3 nucleotides are TGTGCCAGCAGTTCGAGTATTTACGCCGGGGAGCTGTTTTTT.

This chain joins TRBV9 and TRBJ1-2; 7 nucleotides align to TRBD1. With V trimmed by 0 bases and J by 4 bases, 9 bases remained unmatched. Germline-derived CDR1 and CDR2 are SGDLS and YYNGEE. This CDR3 is 16 amino acids long. The CDR3 is CASSVAAGGDSYGYTF. The CDR3 nucleotides are TGTGCCAGCAGCGTAGCCGCAGGGGGGGACTCCTATGGCTACACCTTC.

In its sample, this clonotype was seen many times. The rearrangement uses TRBV9 and TRBJ1-6; 7 bases map to TRBD1. Germline V gene data show CDR1 as SGDLS and CDR2 as YYNGEE. Trimming removed 3 bases from V and 9 bases from J; junction bases left unmatched: 6. The CDR3 extends over 14 amino acids. The CDR3 region has the DNA TGTGCCAGCAGCGACCGGGACAGCTTTTCACCCCTCCACTTT. Protein: CASSDRDSFSPLHF.

This clonotype was found many times. The CDR3 region is CASSLGPESDTQYF. The CDR3 coding sequence is TGTGCCAGTAGTTTAGGACCTGAGTCAGATACGCAGTATTTT. This chain connects TRBV19 to TRBJ2-3, with D unclear. Germline V CDR1 and CDR2: LNHDA, SQIVND (reference sequence). V lost 5 bases, J lost 4 bases, and 13 bases lay in between. The CDR3 spans 14 residues.

V usage is TRBV6-2 or TRBV6-3 and J usage is TRBJ2-7; the D gene could be TRBD1 or TRBD2 (5 bases each). This CDR3 is built from 14 residues. V lost 4 bases, J lost 2 bases, and 12 bases lay in between. Germline V CDR1 and CDR2: MNHEY, SVGEGT. CDR3 sequence (DNA): TGTGCCAGCAGTTCCCGGGACGGAACCTACGAGCAGTACTTC. Amino acid sequence: CASSSRDGTYEQYF.

The V gene is TRBV10-3, the J gene TRBJ2-7; weak D call: TRBD2 (7 bases). This CDR3 contains 15 residues. Trimming removed 8 bases from V and 3 bases from J, with 20 bases in between. Germline CDR1 ENHRY, CDR2 SYGVKD. This chain's CDR3 is CAIGGGGTNVYEQYF. The CDR3 bases are TGTGCCATCGGAGGGGGGGGGACAAATGTCTACGAGCAGTACTTC.